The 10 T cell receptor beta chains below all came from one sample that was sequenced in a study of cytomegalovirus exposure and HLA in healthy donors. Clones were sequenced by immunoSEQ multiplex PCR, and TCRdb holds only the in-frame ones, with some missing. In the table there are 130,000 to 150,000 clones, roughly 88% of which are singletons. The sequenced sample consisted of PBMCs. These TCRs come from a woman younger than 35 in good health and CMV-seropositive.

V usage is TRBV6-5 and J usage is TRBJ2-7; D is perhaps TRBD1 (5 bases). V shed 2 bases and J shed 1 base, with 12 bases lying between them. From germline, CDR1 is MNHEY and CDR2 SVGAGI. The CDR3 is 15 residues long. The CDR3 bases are TGTGCCAGCAGTTACAGGGGTGGAGAATCCTACGAGCAGTACTTC. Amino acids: CASSYRGGESYEQYF.

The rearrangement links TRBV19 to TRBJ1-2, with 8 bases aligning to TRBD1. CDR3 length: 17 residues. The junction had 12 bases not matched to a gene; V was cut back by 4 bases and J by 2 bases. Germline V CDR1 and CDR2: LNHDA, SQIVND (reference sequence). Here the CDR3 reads CASSNPTSRTGNYGYTF. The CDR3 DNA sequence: TGTGCCAGTAGTAATCCGACCTCCCGGACAGGGAACTATGGCTACACCTTC.

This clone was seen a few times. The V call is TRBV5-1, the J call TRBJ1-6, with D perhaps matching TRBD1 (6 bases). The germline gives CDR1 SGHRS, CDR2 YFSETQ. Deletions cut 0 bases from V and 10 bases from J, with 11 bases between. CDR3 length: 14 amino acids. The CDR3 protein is CASSLGGGDSPLHF. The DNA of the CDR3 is TGCGCCAGCAGCTTGGGAGGGGGGGACTCACCCCTCCACTTT.

CDR3: CASSLTGTFESSPLHF. Here the CDR3 DNA reads TGTGCCAGCAGCTTGACCGGGACTTTCGAGAGTTCACCCCTCCACTTT. The chain joins TRBV7-8 to TRBJ1-6; a possible D gene is TRBD1 (5 bases). V lost 3 bases and J lost 9, with 18 bases in between. Germline CDR1 and CDR2: SGHVS and FQNEAQ. The CDR3 extends over 16 amino acids.

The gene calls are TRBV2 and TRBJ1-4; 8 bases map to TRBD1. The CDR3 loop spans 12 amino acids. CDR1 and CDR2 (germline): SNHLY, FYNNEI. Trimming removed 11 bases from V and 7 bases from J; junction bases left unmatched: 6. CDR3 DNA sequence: TGTGCCTTCCGGACAGGGTCTGAAAAACTGTTTTTT. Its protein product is CAFRTGSEKLFF.

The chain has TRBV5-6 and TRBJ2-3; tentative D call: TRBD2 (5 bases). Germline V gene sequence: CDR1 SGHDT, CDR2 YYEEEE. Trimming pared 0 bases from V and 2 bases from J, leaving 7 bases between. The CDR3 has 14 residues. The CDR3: CASSLERVTDTQYF. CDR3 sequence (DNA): TGTGCCAGCAGCTTGGAGAGGGTCACAGATACGCAGTATTTT. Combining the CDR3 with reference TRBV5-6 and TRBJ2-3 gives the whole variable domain DAGVTQSPTHLIKTRGQQVTLRCSPKSGHDTVSWYQQALGQGPQFIFQYYEEEERQRGNFPDRFSGHQFPNYSSELNVNALLLGDSALYLCASSLERVTDTQYFGPGTRLTVL.

In DNA form, the CDR3 reads TGTGCCAGCAGCCAAGCACTAGCGGGGTCAGATACGCAGTATTTT. This sequence encodes CASSQALAGSDTQYF. The genes are TRBV14 and TRBJ2-3; 10 nucleotides agree with TRBD2. J lost 4 bases, V lost 1 base, and 2 bases had no gene match. This CDR3 has 15 residues. Germline loops: CDR1 SGHDN, CDR2 FVKESK.

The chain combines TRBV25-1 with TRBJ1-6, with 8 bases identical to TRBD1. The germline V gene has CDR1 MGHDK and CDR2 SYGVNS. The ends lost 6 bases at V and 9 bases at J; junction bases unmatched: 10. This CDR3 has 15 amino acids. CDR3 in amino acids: CASRRTGILPSPLHF. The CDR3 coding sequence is TGTGCCAGCAGGAGGACAGGGATCCTCCCTTCACCCCTCCACTTT.

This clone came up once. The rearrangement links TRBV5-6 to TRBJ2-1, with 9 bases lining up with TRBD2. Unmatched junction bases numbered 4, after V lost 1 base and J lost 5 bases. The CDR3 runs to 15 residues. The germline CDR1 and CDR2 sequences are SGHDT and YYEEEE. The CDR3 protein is CASSLRLAGNNEQFF. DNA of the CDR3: TGTGCCAGCAGCTTGAGGCTAGCGGGGAACAATGAGCAGTTCTTC.

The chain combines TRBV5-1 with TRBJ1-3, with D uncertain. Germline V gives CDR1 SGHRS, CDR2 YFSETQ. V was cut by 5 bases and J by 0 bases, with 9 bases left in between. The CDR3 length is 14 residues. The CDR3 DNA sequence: TGCGCCAGCAGTCTAGAAAACTCTGGAAACACCATATATTTT. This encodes CASSLENSGNTIYF.